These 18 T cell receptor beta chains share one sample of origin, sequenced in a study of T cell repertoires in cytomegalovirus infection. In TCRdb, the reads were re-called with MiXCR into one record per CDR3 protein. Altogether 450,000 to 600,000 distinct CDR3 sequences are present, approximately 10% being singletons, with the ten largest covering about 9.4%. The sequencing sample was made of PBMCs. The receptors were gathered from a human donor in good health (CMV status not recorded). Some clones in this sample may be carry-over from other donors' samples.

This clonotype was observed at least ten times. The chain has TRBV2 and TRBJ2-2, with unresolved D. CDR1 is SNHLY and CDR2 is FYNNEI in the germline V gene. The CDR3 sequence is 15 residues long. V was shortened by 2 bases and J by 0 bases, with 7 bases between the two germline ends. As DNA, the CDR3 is TGTGCCAGCAGTGAACTAGGGACGAACACCGGGGAGCTGTTTTTT. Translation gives CASSELGTNTGELFF.

As DNA, the CDR3 is TGCAGTGCCCCGGGGGGGAGTCACGGACTCTCTGGAAACACCATATATTTT. It encodes CSAPGGSHGLSGNTIYF. This chain uses TRBV20-1 with TRBJ1-3; D may be TRBD1 (5 bases). V lost 6 bases and J 0 bases, leaving 21 bases between the germline ends. The CDR3 spans 17 residues. Germline V gene data show CDR1 as DFQATT and CDR2 as SNEGSKA (reference sequence).

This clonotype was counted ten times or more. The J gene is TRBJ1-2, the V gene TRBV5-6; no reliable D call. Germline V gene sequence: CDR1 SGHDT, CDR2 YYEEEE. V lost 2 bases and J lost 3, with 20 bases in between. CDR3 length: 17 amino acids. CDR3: CASSFPPQEISDYGYTF. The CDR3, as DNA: TGTGCCAGCAGCTTTCCTCCCCAGGAAATATCTGACTATGGCTACACCTTC.

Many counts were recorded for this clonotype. CDR3 protein: CASSLARQGVSYEQYF. The CDR3 bases are TGTGCCAGCAGCTTAGCCCGACAGGGGGTGTCCTACGAGCAGTACTTC. This rearrangement joins TRBV7-8 to TRBJ2-7; 9 positions agree with TRBD1. This CDR3 is 16 amino acids long. Germline V CDR1 and CDR2: SGHVS, FQNEAQ. V trimming: 0 bases; J trimming: 1 base; junction bases outside the gene matches: 4.

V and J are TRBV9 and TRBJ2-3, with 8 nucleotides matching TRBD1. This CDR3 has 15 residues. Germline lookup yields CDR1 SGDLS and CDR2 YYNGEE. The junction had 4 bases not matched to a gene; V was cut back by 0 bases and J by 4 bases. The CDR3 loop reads CASSVALDRADTQYF. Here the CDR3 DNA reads TGTGCCAGCAGCGTAGCCCTGGACAGGGCAGATACGCAGTATTTT.

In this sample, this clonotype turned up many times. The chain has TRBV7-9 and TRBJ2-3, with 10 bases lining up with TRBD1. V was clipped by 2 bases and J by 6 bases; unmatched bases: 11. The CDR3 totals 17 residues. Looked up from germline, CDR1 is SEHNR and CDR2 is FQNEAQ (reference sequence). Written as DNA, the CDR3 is TGTGCCAGCAGCTTAAGGTCCCGGACAGGGGGTGCCGATACGCAGTATTTT. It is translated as CASSLRSRTGGADTQYF.

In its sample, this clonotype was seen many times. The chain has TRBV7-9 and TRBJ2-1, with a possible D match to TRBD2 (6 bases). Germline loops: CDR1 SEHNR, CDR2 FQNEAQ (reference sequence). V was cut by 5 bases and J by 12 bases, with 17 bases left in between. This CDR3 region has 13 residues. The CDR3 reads CASSLMEGKGQFF. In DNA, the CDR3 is TGTGCCAGCAGCCTCATGGAGGGGAAGGGGCAGTTCTTC.

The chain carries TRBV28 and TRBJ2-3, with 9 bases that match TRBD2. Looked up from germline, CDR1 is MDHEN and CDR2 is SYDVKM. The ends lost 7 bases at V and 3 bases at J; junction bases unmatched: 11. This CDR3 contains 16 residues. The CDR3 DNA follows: TGTGCCAGCATCGAAACGGCGGGAGGGCGTACAGATACGCAGTATTTT. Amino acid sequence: CASIETAGGRTDTQYF.

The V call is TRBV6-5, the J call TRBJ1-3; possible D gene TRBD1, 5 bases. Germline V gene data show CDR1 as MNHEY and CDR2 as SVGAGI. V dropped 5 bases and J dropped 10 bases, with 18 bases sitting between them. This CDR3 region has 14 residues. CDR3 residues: CASSRQSSIGTIYF. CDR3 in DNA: TGTGCCAGCAGTCGACAGAGCTCAATAGGGACCATATATTTT.

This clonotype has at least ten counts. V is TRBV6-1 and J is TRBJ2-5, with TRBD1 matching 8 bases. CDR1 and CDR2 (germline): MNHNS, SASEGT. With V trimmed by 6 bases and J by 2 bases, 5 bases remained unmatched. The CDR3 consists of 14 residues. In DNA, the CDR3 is TGTGCCAGCAGATTCAGGGGGCTACAAGAGACCCAGTACTTC. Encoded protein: CASRFRGLQETQYF.

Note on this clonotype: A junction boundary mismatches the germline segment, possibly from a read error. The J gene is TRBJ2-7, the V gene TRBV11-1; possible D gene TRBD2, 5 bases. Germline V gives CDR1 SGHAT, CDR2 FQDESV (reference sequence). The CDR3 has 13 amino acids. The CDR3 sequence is CTSSFGSRGEQYF. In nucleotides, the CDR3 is TGTACCAGCAGCTTTGGGAGTAGAGGCGAGCAGTACTTC. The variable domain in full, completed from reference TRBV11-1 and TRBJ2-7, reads EAEVAQSPRYKITEKSQAVAFWCDPISGHATLYWYRQILGQGPELLVQFQDESVVDDSQLPKDRFSAERLKGVDSTLKIQPAELGDSAMYLCTSSFGSRGEQYFGPGTRLTVT.

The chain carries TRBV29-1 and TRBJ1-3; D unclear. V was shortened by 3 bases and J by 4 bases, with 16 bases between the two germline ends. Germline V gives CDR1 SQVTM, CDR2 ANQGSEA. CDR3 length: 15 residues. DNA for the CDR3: TGCAGCGTTGAGGGCACCGCCGGTGTAGGAAACACCATATATTTT. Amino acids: CSVEGTAGVGNTIYF. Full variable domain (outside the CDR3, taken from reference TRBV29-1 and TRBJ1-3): SAVISQKPSRDICQRGTSLTIQCQVDSQVTMMFWYRQQPGQSLTLIATANQGSEATYESGFVIDKFPISRPNLTFSTLTVSNMSPEDSSIYLCSVEGTAGVGNTIYFGEGSWLTVV.

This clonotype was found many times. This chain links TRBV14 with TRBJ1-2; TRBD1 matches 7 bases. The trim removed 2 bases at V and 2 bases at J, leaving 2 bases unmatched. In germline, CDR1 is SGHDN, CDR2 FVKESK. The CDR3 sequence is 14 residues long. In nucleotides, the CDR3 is TGTGCCAGCAGCCAATCGGGACAGAACTATGGCTACACCTTC. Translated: CASSQSGQNYGYTF.

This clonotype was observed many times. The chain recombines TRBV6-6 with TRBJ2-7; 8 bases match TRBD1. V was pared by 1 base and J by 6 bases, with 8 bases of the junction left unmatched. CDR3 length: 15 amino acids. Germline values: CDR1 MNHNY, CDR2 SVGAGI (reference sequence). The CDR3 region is CASSYYRDRPSEQYF. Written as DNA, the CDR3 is TGTGCCAGCAGTTACTACCGGGACAGGCCCTCCGAGCAGTACTTC.

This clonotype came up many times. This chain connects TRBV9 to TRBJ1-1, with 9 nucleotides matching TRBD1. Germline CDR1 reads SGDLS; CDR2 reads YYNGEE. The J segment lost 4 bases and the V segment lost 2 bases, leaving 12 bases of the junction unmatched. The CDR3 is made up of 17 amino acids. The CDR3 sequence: CASSVRPGTGISTEAFF. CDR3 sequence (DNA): TGTGCCAGCAGCGTGCGTCCCGGGACAGGGATCAGCACTGAAGCTTTCTTT.

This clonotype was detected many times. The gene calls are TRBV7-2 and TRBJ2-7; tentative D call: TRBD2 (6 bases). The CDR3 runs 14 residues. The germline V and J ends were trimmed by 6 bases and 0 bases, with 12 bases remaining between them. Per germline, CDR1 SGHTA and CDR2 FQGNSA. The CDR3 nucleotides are TGTGCCAGCAGGGAGGGCAGGCTCTCCTACGAGCAGTACTTC. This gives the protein CASREGRLSYEQYF.

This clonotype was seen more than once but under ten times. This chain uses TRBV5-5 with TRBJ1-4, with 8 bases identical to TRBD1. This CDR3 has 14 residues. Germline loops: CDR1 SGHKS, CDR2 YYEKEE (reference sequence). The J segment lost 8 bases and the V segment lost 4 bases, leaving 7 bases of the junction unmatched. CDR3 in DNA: TGTGCCAGCAGCCCGACAGGGGTAGGAGAAAAACTGTTTTTT. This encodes CASSPTGVGEKLFF.

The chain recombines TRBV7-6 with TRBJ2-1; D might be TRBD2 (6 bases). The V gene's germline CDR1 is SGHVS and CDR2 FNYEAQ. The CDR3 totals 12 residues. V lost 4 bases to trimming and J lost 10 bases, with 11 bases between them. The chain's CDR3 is CASSSGGYEQFF. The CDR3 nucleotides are TGTGCCAGCAGCTCCGGGGGTTACGAGCAGTTCTTC.